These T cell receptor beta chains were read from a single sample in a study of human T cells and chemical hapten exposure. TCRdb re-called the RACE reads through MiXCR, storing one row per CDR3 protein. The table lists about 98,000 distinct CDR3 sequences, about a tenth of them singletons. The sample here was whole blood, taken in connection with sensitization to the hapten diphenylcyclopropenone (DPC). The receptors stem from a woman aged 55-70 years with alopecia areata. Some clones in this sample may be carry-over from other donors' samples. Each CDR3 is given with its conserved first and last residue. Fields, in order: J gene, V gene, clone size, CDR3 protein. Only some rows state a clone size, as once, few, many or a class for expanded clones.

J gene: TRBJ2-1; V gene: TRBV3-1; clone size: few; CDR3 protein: CASSQGPGEGNYNEQFF
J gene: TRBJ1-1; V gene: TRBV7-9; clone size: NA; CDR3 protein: CASSLAGQRGRTEAFF
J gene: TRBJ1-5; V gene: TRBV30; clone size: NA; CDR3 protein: CAWSPPGGSQPQHF
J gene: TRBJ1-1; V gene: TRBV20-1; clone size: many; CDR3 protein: CSASLSGTVNTEAFF
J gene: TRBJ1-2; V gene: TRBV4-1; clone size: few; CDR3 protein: CASSQVAGGGGGYTF
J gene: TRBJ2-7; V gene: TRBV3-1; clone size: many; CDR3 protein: CASSQDTYEQYF
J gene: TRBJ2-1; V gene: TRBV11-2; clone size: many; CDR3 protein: CASSLDPLASGGYNEQFF
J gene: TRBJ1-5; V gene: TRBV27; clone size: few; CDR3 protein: CASSLSGVWQPQHF
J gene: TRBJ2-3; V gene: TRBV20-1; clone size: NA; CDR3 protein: CSASLAGGFNFADTQYF
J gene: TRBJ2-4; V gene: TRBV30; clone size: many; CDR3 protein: CAWSILDGGIQYF
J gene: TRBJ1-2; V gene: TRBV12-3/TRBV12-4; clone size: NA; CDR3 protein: CASSLGESNYGYTF
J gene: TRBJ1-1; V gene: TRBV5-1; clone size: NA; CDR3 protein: CASSQDGREAFF
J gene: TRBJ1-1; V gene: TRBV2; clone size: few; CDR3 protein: CASSESSTGKKSTEAFF
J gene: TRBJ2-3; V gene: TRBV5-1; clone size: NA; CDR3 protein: CASSSGTGADTQYF
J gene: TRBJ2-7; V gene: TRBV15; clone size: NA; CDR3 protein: CATSESGTGDKQYF
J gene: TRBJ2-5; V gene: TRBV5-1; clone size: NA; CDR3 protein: CASNGQGQETQYF
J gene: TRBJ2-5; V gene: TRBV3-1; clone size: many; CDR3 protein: CASSRRQGWQETQYF
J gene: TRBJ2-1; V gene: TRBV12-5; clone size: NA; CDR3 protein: CASGPARGANEQFF
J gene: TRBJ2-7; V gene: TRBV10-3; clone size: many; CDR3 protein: CAISLLGTEISKEQYF
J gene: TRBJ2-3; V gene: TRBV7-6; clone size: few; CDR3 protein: CASRRSGGTDTQYF
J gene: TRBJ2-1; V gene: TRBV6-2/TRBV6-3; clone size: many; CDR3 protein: CASSPRTSGSSYNEQFF
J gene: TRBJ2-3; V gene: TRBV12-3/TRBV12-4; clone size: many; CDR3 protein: CASSSSTDTQYF
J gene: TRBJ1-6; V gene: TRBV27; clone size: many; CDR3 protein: CASSLTPGYNSPLHF
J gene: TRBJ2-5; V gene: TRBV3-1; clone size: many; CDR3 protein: CASSHRQRETQYF
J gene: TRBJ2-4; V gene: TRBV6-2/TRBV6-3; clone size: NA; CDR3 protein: CASNPDRGRNMLAKNIQYF
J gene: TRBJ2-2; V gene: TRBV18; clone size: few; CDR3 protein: CASSPIGTGELFF
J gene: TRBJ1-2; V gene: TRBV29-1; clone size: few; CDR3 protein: CSVAGGNYGYTF
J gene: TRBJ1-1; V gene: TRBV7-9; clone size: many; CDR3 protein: CASTTTGTANTEAFF
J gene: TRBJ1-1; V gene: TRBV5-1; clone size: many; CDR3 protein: CASSQNRGAEAFF
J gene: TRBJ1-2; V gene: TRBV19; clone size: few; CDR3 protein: CASSIGPLIYYGYTF
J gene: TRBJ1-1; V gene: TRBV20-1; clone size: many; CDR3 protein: CSARATGRGEAFF
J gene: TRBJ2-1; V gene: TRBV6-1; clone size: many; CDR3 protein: CASSEAIYRGKFF
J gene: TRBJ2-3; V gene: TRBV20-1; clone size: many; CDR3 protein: CSATTNTDTQYF
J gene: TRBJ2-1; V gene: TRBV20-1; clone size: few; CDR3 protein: CSARDGLAGTSVYNEQFF
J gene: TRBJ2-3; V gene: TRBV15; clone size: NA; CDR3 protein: CATSKRLAESTDTQYF
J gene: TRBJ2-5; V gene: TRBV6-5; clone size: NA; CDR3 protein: CASRQGETQYF
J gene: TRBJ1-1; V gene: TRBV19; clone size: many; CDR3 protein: CASMSGPQMNTEAFF
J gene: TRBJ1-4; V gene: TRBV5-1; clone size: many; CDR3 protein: CASRPDSLNGKLFF
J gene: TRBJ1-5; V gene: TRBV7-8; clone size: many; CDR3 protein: CASSSTGKNQPQHF
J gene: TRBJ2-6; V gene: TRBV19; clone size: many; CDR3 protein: CATRTGLSSGANVLTF
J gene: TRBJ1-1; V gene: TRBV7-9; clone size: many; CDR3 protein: CASSLAGTGRWNTEAFF
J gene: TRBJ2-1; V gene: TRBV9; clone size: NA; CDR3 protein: CASSVVASGYNEQFF